This TCR beta chain appears in the sequencing data of a study of T cell responses to AZD1222 COVID-19 vaccine. Study-level findings and limits: Targets within unmutated variant regions were reportedly found for nearly half of spike-specific TCRs. It was only a handful of AZD1222 recipients who were seropositive at baseline. Once two AZD1222 doses were given, Spike-specific TCR breadth and depth went up.

The assay was immunoSEQ multiplex PCR, and TCRdb's table has in-frame clones only and misses some. The data contain fewer than 150,000 clones, about 92% of them singletons. About this clone: The antigen is undetermined.

The clonotype comes from an adult in good health. Sequencing was performed on peripheral blood, taken on day 0 of AZD1222 vaccination.

The CDR3 here is CASSGGSYEQYF. The CDR3, as DNA: TGTGCCAGCAGTGGGGGTTCCTACGAGCAGTACTTC. The rearrangement uses TRBV6-2 or TRBV6-3 and TRBJ2-7; TRBD1 or TRBD2 may be the D gene (5 bases each). CDR1 and CDR2 (germline): MNHEY, SVGEGT. The CDR3 totals 12 residues. V was clipped by 5 bases and J by 1 base, with 6 bases between them.